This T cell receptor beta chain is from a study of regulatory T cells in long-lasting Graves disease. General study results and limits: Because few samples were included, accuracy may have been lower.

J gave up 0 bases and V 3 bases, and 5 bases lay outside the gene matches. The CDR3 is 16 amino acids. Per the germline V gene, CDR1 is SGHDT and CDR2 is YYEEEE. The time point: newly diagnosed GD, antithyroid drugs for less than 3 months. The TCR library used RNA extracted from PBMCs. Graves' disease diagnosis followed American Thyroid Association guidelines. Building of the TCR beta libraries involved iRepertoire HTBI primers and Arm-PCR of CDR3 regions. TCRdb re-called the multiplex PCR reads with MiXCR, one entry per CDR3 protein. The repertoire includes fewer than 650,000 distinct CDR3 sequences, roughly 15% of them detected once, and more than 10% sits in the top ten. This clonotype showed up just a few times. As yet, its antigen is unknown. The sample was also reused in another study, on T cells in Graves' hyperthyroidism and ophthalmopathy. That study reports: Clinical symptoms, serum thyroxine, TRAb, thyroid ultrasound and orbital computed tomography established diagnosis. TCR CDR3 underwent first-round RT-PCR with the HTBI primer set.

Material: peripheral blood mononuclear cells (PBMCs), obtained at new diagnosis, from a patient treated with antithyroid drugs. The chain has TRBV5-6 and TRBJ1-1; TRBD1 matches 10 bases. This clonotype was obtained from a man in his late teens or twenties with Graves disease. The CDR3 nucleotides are TGTGCCAGCAGCTGGGGACAGGGGACGATGAACACTGAAGCTTTCTTT. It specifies CASSWGQGTMNTEAFF. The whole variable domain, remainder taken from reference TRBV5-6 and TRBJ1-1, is DAGVTQSPTHLIKTRGQQVTLRCSPKSGHDTVSWYQQALGQGPQFIFQYYEEEERQRGNFPDRFSGHQFPNYSSELNVNALLLGDSALYLCASSWGQGTMNTEAFFGQGTRLTVV.